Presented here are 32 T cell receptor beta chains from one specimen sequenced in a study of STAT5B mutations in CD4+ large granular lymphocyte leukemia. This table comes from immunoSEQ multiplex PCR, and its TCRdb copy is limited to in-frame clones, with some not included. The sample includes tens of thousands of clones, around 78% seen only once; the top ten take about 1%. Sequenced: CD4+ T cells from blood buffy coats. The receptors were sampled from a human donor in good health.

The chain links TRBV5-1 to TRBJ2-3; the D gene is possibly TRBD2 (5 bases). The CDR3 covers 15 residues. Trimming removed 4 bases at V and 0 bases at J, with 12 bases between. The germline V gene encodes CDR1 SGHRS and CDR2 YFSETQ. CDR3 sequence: CASSDQTTSTDTQYF. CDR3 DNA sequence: TGCGCCAGCAGCGACCAGACTACTAGCACAGATACGCAGTATTTT.

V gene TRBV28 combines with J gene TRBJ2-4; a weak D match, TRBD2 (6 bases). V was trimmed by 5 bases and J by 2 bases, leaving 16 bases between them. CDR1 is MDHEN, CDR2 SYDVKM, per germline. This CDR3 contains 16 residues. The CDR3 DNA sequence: TGTGCCAGCAGTCTGAGACTAGGTGTGACCAAAAACATTCAGTACTTC. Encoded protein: CASSLRLGVTKNIQYF.

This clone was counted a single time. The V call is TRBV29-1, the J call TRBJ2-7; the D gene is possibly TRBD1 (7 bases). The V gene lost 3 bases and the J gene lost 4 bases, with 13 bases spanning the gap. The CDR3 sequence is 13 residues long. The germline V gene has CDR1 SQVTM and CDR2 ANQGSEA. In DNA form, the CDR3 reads TGCAGCGTTGAGGAGGGGGCTTTTTACGAGCAGTACTTC. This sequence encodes CSVEEGAFYEQYF.

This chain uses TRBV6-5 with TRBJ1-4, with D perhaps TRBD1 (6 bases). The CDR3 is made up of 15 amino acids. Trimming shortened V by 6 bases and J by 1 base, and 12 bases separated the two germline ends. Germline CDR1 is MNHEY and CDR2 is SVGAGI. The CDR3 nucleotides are TGTGCCAGCAGACAAAGAGGGGGAACTAATGAAAAACTGTTTTTT. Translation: CASRQRGGTNEKLFF.

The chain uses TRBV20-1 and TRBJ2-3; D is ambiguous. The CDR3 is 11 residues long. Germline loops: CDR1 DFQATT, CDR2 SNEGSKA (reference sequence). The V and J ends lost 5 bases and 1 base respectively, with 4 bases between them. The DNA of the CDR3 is TGCAGTGCTCCCCGCACAGATACGCAGTATTTT. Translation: CSAPRTDTQYF.

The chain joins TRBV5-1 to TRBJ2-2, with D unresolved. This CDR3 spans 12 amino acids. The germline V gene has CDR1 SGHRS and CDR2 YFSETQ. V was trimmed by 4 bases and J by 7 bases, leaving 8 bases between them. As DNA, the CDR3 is TGCGCCAGCAGCCTCAGGCTCGGGGAGCTGTTTTTT. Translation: CASSLRLGELFF. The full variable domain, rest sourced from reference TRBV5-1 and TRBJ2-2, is KAGVTQTPRYLIKTRGQQVTLSCSPISGHRSVSWYQQTPGQGLQFLFEYFSETQRNKGNFPGRFSGRQFSNSRSEMNVSTLELGDSALYLCASSLRLGELFFGEGSRLTVL.

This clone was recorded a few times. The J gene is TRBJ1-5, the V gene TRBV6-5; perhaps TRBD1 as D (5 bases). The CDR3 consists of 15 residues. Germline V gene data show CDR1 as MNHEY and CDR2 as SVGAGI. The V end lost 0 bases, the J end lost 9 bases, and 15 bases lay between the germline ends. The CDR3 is CASSYSGRGEWPQHF. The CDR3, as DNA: TGTGCCAGCAGTTACTCGGGGCGGGGGGAATGGCCCCAGCATTTT.

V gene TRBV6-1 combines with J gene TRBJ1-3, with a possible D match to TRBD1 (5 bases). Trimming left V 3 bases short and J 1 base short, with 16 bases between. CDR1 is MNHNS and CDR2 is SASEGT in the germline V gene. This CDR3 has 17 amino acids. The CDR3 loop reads CASSDLGRGRSGNTIYF. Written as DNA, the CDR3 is TGTGCCAGCAGTGACTTGGGCCGGGGGAGGTCTGGAAACACCATATATTTT.

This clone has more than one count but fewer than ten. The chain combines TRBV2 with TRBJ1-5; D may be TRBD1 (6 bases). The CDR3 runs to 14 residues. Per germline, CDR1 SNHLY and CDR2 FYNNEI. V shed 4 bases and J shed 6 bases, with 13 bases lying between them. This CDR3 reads CASSGGAGVQPQHF. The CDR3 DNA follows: TGTGCCAGCAGTGGGGGGGCAGGGGTTCAGCCCCAGCATTTT.

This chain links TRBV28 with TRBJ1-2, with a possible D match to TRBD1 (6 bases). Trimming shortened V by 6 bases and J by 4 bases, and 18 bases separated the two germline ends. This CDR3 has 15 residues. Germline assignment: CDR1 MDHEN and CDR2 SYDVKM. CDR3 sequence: CASSTGMGAIYGYTF. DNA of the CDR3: TGTGCCAGCAGCACTGGCATGGGGGCCATCTATGGCTACACCTTC.

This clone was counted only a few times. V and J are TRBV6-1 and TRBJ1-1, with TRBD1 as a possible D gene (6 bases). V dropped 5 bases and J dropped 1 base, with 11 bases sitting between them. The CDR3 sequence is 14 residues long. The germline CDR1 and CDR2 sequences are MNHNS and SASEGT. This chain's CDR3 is CASSSQTGNTEAFF. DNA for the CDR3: TGTGCCAGCAGTTCCCAGACAGGGAACACTGAAGCTTTCTTT.

The CDR3 is CASSQTGTVGETQYF. Written as DNA, the CDR3 is TGTGCCAGCAGCCAAACCGGGACAGTTGGGGAGACCCAGTACTTC. The chain joins TRBV7-8 to TRBJ2-5, with 7 bases identical to TRBD1. The germline gives CDR1 SGHVS, CDR2 FQNEAQ. The ends lost 5 bases at V and 5 bases at J; junction bases unmatched: 11. The CDR3 loop spans 15 amino acids.

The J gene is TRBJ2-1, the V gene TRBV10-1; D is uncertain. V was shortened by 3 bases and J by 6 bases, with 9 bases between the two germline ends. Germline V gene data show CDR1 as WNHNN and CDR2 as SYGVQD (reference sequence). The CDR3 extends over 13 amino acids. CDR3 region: CASSDSTGNEQFF. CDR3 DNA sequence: TGCGCCAGCAGTGATTCTACTGGCAATGAGCAGTTCTTC.

Here the CDR3 reads CASSLVAVRENNEQFF. CDR3 DNA: TGTGCCAGCAGCCTGGTGGCGGTTAGAGAGAACAATGAGCAGTTCTTC. The chain has TRBV5-4 and TRBJ2-1; D unclear. The V gene's germline CDR1 is SGHNT and CDR2 YYREEE (reference sequence). The CDR3 contains 16 residues. V gave up 4 bases and J gave up 5 bases, with 19 bases separating them.

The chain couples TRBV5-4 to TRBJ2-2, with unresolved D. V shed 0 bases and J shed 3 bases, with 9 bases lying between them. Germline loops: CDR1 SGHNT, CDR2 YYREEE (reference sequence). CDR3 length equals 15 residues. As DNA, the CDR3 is TGTGCCAGCAGCTTGGGGGCAGGTTACACCGGGGAGCTGTTTTTT. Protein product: CASSLGAGYTGELFF. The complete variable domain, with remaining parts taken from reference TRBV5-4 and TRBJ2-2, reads ETGVTQSPTHLIKTRGQQVTLRCSSQSGHNTVSWYQQALGQGPQFIFQYYREEENGRGNFPPRFSGLQFPNYSSELNVNALELDDSALYLCASSLGAGYTGELFFGEGSRLTVL.

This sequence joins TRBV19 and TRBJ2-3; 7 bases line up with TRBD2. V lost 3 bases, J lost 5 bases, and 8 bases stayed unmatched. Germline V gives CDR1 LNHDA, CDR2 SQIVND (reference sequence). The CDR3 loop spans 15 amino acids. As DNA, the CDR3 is TGTGCCAGTAGTATTGGGGAGGGCTTTGGAGATACGCAGTATTTT. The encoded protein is CASSIGEGFGDTQYF.

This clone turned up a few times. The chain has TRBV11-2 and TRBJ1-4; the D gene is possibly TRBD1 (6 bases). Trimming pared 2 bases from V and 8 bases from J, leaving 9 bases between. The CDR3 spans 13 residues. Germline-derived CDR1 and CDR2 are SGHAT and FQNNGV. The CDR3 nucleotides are TGTGCCAGCAGCTTATGGGGGCGCGAAAAACTGTTTTTT. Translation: CASSLWGREKLFF.

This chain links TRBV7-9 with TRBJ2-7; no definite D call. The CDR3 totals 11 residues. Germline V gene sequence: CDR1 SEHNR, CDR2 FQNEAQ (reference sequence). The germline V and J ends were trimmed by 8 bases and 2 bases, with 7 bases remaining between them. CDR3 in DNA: TGTGCCAGCGGTCGCACCTACGAGCAGTACTTC. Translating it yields CASGRTYEQYF.

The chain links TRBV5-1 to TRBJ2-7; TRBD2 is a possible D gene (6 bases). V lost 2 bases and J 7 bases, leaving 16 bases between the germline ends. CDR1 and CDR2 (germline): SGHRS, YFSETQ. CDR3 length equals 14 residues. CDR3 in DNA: TGCGCCAGCAGCTTTACTAGGGATGCGGGGGAGCAGTACTTC. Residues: CASSFTRDAGEQYF.

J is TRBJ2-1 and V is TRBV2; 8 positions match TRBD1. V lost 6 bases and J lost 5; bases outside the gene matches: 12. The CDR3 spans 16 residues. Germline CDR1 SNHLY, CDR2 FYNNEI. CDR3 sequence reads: CASSTSGGPGNNEQFF. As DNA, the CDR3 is TGTGCCAGCAGCACCTCAGGGGGCCCTGGGAACAATGAGCAGTTCTTC.

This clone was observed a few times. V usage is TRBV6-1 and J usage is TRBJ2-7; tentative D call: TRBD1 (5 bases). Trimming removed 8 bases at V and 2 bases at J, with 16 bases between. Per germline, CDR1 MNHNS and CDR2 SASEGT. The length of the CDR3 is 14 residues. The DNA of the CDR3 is TGTGCCAGCCGACGACAGTTCGACGCCTACGAGCAGTACTTC. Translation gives CASRRQFDAYEQYF.

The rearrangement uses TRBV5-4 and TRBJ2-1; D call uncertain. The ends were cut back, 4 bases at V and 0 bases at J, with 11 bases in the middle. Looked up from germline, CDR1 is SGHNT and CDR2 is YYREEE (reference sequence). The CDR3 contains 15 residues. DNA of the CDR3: TGTGCCAGCAGCGAAGGGTGGGGCTCCTACAATGAGCAGTTCTTC. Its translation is CASSEGWGSYNEQFF.

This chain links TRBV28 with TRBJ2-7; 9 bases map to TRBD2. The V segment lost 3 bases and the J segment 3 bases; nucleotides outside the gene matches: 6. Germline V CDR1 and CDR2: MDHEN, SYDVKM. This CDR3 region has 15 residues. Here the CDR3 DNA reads TGTGCCAGCAGTTTGAGTCTAGCGGGAAGCTACGAGCAGTACTTC. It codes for CASSLSLAGSYEQYF. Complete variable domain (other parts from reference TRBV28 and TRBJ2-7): DVKVTQSSRYLVKRTGEKVFLECVQDMDHENMFWYRQDPGLGLRLIYFSYDVKMKEKGDIPEGYSVSREKKERFSLILESASTNQTSMYLCASSLSLAGSYEQYFGPGTRLTVT.

The CDR3 DNA reads TGTGCCAGCAGTTTTCTTCTGGATACCGGGGAGCTGTTTTTT. This encodes CASSFLLDTGELFF. The V call is TRBV28, the J call TRBJ2-2; D gene unclear. CDR1 is MDHEN and CDR2 is SYDVKM in the germline V gene. This CDR3 contains 14 residues. Trimming cost V 3 bases and J 5 bases, with 10 bases left between them.

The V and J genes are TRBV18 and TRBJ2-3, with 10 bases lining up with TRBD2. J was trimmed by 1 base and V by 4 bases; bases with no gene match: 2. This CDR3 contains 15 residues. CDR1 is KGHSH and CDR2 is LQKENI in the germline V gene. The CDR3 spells CASSRGTSGTDTQYF. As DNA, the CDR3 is TGTGCCAGCTCACGCGGGACTAGCGGCACAGATACGCAGTATTTT.

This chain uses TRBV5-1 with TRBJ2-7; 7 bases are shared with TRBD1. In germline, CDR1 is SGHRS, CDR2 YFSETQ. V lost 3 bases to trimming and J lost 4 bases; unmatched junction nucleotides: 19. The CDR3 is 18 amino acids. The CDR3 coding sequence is TGCGCCAGCAGCTCAGATTCCCCGGGACAGACTTACCTTTACGAGCAGTACTTC. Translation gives CASSSDSPGQTYLYEQYF.

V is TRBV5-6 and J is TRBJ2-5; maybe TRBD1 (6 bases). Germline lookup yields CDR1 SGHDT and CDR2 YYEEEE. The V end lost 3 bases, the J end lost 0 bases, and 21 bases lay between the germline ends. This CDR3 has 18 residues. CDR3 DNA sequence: TGTGCCAGCAGCTCATTGGGACCCGGACAGCCTTACCAAGAGACCCAGTACTTC. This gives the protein CASSSLGPGQPYQETQYF. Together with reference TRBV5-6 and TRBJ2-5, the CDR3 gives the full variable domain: DAGVTQSPTHLIKTRGQQVTLRCSPKSGHDTVSWYQQALGQGPQFIFQYYEEEERQRGNFPDRFSGHQFPNYSSELNVNALLLGDSALYLCASSSLGPGQPYQETQYFGPGTRLLVL.

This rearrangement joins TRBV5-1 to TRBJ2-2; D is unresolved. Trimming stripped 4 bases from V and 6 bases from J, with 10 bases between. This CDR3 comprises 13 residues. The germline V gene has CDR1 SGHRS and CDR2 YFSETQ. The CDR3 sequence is CASSPGFAGELFF. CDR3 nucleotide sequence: TGCGCCAGCAGCCCCGGGTTTGCCGGGGAGCTGTTTTTT.

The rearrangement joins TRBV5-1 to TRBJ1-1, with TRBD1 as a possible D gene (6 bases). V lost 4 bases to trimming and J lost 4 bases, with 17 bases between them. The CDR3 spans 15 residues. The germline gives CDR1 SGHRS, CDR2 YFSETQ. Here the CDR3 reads CASSLGGGGGTEAFF. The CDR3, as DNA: TGCGCCAGCAGCCTCGGAGGGGGAGGAGGCACTGAAGCTTTCTTT.

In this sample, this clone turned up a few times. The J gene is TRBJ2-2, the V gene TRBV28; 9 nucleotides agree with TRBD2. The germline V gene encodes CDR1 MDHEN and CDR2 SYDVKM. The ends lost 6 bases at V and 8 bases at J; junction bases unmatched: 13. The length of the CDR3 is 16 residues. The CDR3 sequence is CASSRRGTSFMGELFF. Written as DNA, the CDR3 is TGTGCCAGCAGCCGCAGAGGGACTAGCTTCATGGGGGAGCTGTTTTTT.

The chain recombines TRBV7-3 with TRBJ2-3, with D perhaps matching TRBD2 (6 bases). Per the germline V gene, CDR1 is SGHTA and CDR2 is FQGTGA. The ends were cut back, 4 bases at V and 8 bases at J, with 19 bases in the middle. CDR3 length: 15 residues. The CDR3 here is CASSSNGGSDTTQYF. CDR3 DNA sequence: TGTGCCAGCAGCTCCAACGGGGGTAGCGATACTACGCAGTATTTT.

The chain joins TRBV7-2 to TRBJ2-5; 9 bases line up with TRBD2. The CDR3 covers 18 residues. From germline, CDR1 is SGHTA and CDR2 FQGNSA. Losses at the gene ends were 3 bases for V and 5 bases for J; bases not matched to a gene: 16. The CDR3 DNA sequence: TGTGCCAGCAGCTTCACCCCCTCTAGCGGGGAGGGGGGGGAGACCCAGTACTTC. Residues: CASSFTPSSGEGGETQYF.